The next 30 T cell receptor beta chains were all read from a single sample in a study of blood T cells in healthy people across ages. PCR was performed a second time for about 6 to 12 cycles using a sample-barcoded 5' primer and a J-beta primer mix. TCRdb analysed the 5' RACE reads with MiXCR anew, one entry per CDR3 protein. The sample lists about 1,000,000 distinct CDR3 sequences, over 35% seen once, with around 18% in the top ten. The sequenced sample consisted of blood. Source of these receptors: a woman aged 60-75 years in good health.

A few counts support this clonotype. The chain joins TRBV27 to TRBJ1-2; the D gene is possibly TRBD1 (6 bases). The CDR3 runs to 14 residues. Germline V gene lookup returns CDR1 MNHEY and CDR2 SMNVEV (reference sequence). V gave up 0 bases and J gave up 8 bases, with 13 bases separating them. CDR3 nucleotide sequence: TGTGCCAGCAGTTTATCGAGGGGGGGGTACGGCTACACCTTC. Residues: CASSLSRGGYGYTF.

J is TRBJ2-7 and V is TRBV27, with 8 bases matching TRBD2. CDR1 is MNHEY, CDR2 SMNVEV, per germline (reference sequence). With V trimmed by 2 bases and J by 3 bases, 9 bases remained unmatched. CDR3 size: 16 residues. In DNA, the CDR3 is TGTGCCAGCAGTTTAGGGGCCACTAGCGGAAACTACGAGCAGTACTTC. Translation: CASSLGATSGNYEQYF.

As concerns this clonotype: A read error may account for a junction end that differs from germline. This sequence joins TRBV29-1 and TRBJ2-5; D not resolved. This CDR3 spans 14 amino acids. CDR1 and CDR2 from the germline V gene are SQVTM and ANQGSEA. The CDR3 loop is CSVDRSSVRIEQYF. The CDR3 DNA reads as TGCAGCGTTGACCGCTCGTCGGTCAGGATTGAGCAGTATTTC.

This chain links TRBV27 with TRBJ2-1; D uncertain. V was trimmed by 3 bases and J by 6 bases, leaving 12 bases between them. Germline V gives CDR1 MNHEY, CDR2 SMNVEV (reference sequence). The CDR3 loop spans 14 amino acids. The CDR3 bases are TGTGCCAGCAGTTTCGGAGAGGTTACCAATGAGCAGTTCTTC. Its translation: CASSFGEVTNEQFF.

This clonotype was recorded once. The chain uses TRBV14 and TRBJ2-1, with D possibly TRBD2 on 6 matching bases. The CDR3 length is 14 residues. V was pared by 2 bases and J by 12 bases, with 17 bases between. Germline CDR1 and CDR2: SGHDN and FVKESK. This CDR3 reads CASSQLRTSGVQFF. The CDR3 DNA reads TGTGCCAGCAGCCAACTACGAACATCGGGGGTGCAGTTCTTC.

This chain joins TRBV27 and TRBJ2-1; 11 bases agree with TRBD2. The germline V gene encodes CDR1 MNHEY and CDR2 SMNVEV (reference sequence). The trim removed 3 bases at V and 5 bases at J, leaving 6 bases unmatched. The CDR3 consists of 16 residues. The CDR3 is CASSFHPSGGHNEQFF. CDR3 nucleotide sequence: TGTGCCAGCAGTTTTCACCCTAGCGGGGGGCACAATGAGCAGTTCTTC.

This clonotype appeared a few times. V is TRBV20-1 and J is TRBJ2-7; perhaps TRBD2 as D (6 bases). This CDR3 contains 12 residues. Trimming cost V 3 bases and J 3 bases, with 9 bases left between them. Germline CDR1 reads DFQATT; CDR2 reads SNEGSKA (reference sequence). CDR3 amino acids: CSAREGLYEQYF. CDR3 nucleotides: TGCAGTGCTAGGGAGGGCCTCTACGAGCAGTACTTC.

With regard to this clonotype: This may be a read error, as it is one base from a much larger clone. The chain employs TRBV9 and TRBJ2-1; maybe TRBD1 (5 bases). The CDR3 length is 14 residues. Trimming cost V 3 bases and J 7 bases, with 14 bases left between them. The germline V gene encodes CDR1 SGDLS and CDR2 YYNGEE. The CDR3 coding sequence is TGTGCCAGCAGCGCAGAACAGGCCGATAATGAGCAGTTCTTC. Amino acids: CASSAEQADNEQFF.

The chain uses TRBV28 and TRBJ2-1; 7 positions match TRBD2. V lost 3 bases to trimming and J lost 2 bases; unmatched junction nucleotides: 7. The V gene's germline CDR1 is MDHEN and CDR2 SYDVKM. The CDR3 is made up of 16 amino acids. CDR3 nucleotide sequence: TGTGCCAGCAGTTTTTGGCGGGAGTTGACCTACAATGAGCAGTTCTTC. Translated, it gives CASSFWRELTYNEQFF.

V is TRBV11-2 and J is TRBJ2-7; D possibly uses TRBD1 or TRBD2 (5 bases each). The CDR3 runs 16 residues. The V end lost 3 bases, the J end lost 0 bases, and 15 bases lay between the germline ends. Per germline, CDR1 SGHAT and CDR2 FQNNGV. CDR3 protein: CASSLAGALSSYEQYF. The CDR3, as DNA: TGTGCCAGCAGCTTGGCCGGGGCCCTGAGCTCCTACGAGCAGTACTTC.

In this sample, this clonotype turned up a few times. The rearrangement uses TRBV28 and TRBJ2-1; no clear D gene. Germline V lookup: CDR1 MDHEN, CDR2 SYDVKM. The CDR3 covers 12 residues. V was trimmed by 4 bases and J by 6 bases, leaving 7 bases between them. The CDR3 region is CASSSGVNEQFF. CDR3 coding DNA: TGTGCCAGCAGTTCTGGGGTCAATGAGCAGTTCTTC.

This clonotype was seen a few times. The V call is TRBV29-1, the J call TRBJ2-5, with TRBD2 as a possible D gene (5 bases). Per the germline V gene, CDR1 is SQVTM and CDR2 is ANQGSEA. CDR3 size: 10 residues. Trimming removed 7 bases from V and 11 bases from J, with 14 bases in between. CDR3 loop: CSATRPEQYF. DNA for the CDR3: TGCAGCGCCACTAGACCTGAGCAGTACTTC.

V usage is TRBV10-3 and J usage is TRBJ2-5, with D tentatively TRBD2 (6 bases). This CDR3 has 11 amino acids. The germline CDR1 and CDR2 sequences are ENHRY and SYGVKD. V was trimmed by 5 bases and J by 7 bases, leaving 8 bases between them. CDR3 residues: CAISNGGTQYF. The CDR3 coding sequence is TGTGCCATCAGTAACGGGGGGACCCAGTACTTC.

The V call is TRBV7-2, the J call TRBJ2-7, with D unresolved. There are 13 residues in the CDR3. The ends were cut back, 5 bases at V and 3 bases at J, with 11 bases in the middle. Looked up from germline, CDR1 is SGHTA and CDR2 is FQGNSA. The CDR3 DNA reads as TGTGCCAGCAGCGTAGTCCTATTCTACGAGCAGTACTTC. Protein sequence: CASSVVLFYEQYF.

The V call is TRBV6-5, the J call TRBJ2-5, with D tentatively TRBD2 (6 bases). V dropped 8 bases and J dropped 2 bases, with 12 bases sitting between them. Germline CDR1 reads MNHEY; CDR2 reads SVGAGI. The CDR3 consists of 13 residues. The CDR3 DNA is TGTGCCAGCGGGGCTAGCGTTCAAGAGACCCAGTACTTC. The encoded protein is CASGASVQETQYF.

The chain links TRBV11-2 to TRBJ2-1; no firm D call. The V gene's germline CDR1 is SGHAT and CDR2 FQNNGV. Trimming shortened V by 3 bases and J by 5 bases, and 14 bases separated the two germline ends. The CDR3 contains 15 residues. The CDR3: CASSFRSTSDNEQFF. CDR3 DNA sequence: TGTGCCAGCAGCTTCAGATCCACCTCAGACAATGAGCAGTTCTTC.

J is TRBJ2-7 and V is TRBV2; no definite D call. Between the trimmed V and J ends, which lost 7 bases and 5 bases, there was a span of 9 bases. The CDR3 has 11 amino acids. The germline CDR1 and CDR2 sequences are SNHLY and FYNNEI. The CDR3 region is CASKITDEQYF. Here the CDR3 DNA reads TGTGCCAGCAAAATAACAGACGAGCAGTACTTC.

The CDR3 loop reads CASSSKTGRTEAFF. CDR3 DNA: TGTGCCAGCAGCTCTAAGACAGGGCGGACTGAAGCTTTCTTT. V gene TRBV6-5 combines with J gene TRBJ1-1; 7 nucleotides line up with TRBD1. Germline trimming cut 6 bases from V and 5 bases from J; bases unmatched to any gene: 9. The CDR3 length is 14 residues. The V gene's germline CDR1 is MNHEY and CDR2 SVGAGI.

The CDR3 sequence: CASSGDGGYQPQHF. As DNA, the CDR3 is TGTGCCAGCAGCGGGGACGGCGGGTATCAGCCCCAGCATTTT. The chain uses TRBV9 and TRBJ1-5; TRBD1 might be the D (5 bases). CDR1 SGDLS and CDR2 YYNGEE come from the germline V gene. The V end was cut by 3 bases, the J end by 5 bases, with 12 bases between. The length of the CDR3 is 14 residues.

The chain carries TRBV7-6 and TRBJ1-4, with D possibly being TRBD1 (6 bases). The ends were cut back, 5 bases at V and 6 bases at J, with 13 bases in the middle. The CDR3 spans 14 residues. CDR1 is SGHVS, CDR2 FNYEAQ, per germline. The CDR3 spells CASSHRVQDEKLFF. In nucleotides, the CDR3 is TGTGCCAGCAGCCACAGGGTGCAAGATGAAAAACTGTTTTTT.

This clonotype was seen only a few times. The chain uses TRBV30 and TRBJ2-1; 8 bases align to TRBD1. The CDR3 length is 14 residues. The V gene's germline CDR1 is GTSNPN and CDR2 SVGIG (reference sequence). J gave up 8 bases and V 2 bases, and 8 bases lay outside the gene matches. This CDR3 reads CAWSRRTGRDEQFF. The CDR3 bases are TGTGCCTGGAGTCGACGGACAGGGCGGGATGAGCAGTTCTTC.

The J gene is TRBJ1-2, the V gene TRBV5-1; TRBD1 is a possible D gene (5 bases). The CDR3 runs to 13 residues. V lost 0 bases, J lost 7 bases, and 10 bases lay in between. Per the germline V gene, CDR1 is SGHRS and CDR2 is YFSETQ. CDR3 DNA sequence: TGCGCCAGCAGCTTGGGCATCGGGACTGGCTACACCTTC. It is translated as CASSLGIGTGYTF.

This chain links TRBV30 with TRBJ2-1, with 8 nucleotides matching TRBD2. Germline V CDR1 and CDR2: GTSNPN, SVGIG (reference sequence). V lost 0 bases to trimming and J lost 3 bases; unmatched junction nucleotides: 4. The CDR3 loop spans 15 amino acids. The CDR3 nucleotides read TGTGCCTGGAGTGTGGGGACTAGTCTCTACAATGAGCAGTTCTTC. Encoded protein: CAWSVGTSLYNEQFF. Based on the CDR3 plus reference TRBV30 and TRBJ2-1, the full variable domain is SQTIHQWPATLVQPVGSPLSLECTVEGTSNPNLYWYRQAAGRGLQLLFYSVGIGQISSEVPQNLSASRPQDRQFILSSKKLLLSDSGFYLCAWSVGTSLYNEQFFGPGTRLTVL.

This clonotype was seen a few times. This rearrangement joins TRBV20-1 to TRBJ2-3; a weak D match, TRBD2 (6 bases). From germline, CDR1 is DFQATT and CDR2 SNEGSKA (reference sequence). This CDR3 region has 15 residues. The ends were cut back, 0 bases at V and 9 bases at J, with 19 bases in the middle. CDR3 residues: CSARDQGLQWRTQYF. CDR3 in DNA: TGCAGTGCTAGAGATCAGGGACTCCAATGGAGGACGCAGTATTTT.

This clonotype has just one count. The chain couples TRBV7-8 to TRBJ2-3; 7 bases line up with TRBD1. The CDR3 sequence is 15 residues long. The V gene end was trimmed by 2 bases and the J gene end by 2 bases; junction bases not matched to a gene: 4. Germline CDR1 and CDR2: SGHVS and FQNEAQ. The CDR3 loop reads CASSLRTGLTDTQYF. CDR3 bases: TGTGCCAGCAGCTTAAGGACAGGACTCACAGATACGCAGTATTTT.

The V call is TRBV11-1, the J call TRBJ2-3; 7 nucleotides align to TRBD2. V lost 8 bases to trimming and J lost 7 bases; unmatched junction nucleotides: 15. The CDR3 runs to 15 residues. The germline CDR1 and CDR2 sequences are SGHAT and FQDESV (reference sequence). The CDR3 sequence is CASRDASAGVNTQYF. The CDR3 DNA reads TGTGCCAGCCGGGATGCGTCCGCGGGAGTTAATACGCAGTATTTT.

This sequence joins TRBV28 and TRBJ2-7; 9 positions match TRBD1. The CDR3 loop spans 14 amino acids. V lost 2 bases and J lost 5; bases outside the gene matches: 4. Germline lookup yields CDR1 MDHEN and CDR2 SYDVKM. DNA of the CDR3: TGTGCCAGCAGTTTAGGACAGGGGATCAACGAGCAGTACTTC. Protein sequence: CASSLGQGINEQYF.

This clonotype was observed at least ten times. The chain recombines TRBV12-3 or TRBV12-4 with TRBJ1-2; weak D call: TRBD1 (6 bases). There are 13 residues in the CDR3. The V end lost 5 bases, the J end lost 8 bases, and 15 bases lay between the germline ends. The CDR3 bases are TGTGCCAGCAGTCAACAGGGACGGGGAGGCTACACCTTC. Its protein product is CASSQQGRGGYTF.

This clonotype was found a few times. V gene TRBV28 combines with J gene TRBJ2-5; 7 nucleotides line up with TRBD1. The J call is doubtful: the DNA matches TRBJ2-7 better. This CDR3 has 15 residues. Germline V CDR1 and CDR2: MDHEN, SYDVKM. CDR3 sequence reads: CASSFTGQGVYEQYF. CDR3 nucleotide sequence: TGTGCCAGCAGTTTCACCGGGCAGGGGGTCTACGAGCAGTACTTC.

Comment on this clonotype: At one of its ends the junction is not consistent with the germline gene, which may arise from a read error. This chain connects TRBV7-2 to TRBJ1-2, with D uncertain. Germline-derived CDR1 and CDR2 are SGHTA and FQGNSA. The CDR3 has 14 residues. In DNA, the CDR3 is TGTGCCAGCGGCTTACGGAGAGACTTGGGAGGCTACACCTTC. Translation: CASGLRRDLGGYTF.